This T cell receptor beta chain was retrieved from a study of cytomegalovirus exposure and HLA in healthy donors. The CDR3 has 16 amino acids. The germline V gene has CDR1 SEHNR and CDR2 FQNEAQ (reference sequence). The trim removed 4 bases at V and 5 bases at J, leaving 8 bases unmatched. The study ran its PCR with 60 Vbeta and 13 Jbeta primers. Assay used: immunoSEQ multiplex PCR; TCRdb lists only in-frame clones, some missing. Here the sample spans some 140,000 clones, 82% being singletons. The clonotype comes from a woman aged 45 to 65 in good health and CMV-seropositive. The sequenced sample was PBMCs. This chain links TRBV7-9 with TRBJ2-2; 9 nucleotides align to TRBD1. CDR3 region: CASSSVGQGGTGELFF. CDR3 sequence (DNA): TGTGCCAGCAGCTCTGTGGGACAGGGAGGGACCGGGGAGCTGTTTTTT.